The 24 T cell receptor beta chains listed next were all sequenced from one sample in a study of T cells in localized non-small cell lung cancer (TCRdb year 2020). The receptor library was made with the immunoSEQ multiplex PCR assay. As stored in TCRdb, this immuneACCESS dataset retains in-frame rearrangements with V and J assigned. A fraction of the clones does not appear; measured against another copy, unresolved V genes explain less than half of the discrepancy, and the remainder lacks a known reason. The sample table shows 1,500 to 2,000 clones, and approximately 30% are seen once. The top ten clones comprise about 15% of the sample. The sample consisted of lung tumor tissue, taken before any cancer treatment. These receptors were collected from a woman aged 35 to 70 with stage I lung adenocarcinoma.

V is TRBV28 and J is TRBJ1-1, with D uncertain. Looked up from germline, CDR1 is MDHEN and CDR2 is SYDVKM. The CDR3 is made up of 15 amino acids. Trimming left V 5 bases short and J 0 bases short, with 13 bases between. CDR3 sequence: CASSTRAGMNTEAFF. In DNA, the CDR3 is TGTGCCAGCAGTACCCGCGCGGGGATGAACACTGAAGCTTTCTTT.

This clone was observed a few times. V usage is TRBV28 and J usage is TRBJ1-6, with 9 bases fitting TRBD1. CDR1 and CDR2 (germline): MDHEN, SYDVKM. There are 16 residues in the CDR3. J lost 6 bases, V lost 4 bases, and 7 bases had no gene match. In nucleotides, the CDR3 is TGTGCCAGCAGTTGGGGGACAGGGTTACTTAATTCACCCCTCCACTTT. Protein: CASSWGTGLLNSPLHF.

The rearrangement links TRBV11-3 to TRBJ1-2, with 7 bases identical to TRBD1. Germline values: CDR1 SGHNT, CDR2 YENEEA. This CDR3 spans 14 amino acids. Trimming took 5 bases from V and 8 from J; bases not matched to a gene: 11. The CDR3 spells CASSQLRGRGGYTF. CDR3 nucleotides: TGTGCCAGCAGCCAATTGAGGGGGCGAGGGGGCTACACCTTC.

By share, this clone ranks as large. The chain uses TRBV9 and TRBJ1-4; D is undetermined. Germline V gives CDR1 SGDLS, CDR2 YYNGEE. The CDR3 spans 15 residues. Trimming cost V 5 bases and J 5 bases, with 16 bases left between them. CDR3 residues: CASSPIGVDNEKLFF. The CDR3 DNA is TGTGCCAGCAGTCCAATCGGGGTAGACAATGAAAAACTGTTTTTT. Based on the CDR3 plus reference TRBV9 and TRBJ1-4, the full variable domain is DSGVTQTPKHLITATGQRVTLRCSPRSGDLSVYWYQQSLDQGLQFLIQYYNGEERAKGNILERFSAQQFPDLHSELNLSSLELGDSALYFCASSPIGVDNEKLFFGSGTQLSVL.

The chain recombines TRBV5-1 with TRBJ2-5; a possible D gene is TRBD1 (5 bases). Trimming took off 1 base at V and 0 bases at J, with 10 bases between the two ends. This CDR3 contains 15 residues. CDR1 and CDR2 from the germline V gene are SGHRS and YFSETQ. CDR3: CASSLPGLYQETQYF. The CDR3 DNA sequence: TGCGCCAGCAGCTTGCCAGGGCTATACCAAGAGACCCAGTACTTC.

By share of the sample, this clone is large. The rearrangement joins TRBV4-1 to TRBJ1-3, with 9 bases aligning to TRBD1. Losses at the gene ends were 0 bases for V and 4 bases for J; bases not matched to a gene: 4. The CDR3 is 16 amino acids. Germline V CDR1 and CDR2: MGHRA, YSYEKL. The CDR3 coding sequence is TGCGCCAGCAGCCAAGACCGGACAGGGGCCGGAAACACCATATATTTT. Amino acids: CASSQDRTGAGNTIYF.

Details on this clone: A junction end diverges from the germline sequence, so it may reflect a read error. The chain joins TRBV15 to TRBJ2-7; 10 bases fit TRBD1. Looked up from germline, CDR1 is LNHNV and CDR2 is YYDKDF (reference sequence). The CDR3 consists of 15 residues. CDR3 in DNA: TGTGCCACCAGCCGAGACAGGGGGCCATCAGGCGAGCAGTACTTC. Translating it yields CATSRDRGPSGEQYF.

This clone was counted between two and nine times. The CDR3 here is CAGSREYEQYF. Here the CDR3 DNA reads TGTGCCGGGAGTCGAGAATACGAGCAGTACTTC. The chain combines TRBV19 with TRBJ2-7, with D perhaps matching TRBD2 (5 bases). Trimming left V 11 bases short and J 4 bases short, with 12 bases between. The CDR3 runs 11 residues. Germline V gives CDR1 LNHDA, CDR2 SQIVND (reference sequence).

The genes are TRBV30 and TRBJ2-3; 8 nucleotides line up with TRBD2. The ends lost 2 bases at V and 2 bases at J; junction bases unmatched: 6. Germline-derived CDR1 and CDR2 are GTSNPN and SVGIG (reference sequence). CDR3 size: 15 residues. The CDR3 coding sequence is TGTGCCTGGAGTAACCTAGCGGGCCTCACAGATACGCAGTATTTT. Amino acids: CAWSNLAGLTDTQYF.

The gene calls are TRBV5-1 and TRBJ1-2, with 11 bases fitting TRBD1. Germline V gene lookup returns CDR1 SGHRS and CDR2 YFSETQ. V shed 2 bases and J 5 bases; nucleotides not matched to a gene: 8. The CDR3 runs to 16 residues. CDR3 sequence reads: CASSFGQGAVGYGYTF. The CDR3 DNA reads TGCGCCAGCAGCTTTGGACAGGGGGCAGTGGGTTATGGCTACACCTTC. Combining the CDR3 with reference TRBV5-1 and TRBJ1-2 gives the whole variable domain KAGVTQTPRYLIKTRGQQVTLSCSPISGHRSVSWYQQTPGQGLQFLFEYFSETQRNKGNFPGRFSGRQFSNSRSEMNVSTLELGDSALYLCASSFGQGAVGYGYTFGSGTRLTVV.

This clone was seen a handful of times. The CDR3 protein is CASSLPGTGGSGYTF. In nucleotides, the CDR3 is TGTGCCAGCAGCTTACCCGGGACAGGGGGCAGTGGCTACACCTTC. The chain couples TRBV11-3 to TRBJ1-2; TRBD1 matches at 12 bases. After removal of 2 bases from V and 7 bases from J, the junction contained 5 bases not matched to a gene. The CDR3 covers 15 residues. The germline gives CDR1 SGHNT, CDR2 YENEEA.

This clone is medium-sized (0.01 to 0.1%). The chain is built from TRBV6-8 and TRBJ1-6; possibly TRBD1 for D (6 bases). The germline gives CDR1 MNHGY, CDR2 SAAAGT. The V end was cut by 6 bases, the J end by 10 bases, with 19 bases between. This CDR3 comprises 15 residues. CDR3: CASRRSGTTDSPLHF. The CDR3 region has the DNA TGTGCCAGCAGGAGATCGGGGACAACAGACTCACCCCTCCACTTT.

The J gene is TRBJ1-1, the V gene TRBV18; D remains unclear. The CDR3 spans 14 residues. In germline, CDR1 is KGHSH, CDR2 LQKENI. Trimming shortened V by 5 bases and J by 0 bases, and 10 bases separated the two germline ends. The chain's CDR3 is CASSREDMNTEAFF. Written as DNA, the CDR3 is TGTGCCAGCTCAAGAGAAGACATGAACACTGAAGCTTTCTTT.

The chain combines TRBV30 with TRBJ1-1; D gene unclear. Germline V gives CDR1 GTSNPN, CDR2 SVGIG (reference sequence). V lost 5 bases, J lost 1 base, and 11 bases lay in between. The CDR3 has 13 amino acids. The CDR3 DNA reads TGTGCCTGGTCAGGTAGGGCGAACACTGAAGCTTTCTTT. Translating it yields CAWSGRANTEAFF.

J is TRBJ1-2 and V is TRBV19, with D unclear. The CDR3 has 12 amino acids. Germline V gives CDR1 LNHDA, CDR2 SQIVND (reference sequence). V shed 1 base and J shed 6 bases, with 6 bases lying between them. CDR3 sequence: CASSIGSDGYTF. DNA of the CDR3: TGTGCCAGTAGTATAGGGTCGGATGGCTACACCTTC.

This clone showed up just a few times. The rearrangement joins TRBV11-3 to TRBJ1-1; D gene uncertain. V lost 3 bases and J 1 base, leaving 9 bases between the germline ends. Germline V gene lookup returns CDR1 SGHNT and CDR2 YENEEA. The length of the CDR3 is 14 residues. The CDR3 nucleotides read TGTGCCAGCAGCTTGGTATGGGGGAACACTGAAGCTTTCTTT. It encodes CASSLVWGNTEAFF.

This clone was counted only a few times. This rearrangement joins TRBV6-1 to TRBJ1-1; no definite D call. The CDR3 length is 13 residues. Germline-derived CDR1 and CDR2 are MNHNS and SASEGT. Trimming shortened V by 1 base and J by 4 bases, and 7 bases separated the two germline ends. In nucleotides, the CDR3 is TGTGCCAGCAGTGAAGGAAGGCCCACTGAAGCTTTCTTT. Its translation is CASSEGRPTEAFF.

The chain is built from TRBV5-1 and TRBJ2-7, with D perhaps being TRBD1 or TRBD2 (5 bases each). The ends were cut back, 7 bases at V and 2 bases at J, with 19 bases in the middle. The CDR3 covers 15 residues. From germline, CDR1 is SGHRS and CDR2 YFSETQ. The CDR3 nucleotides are TGCGCCAGCTGGGGCGGTCCAGGGAGCGCCTACGAGCAGTACTTC. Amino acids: CASWGGPGSAYEQYF.

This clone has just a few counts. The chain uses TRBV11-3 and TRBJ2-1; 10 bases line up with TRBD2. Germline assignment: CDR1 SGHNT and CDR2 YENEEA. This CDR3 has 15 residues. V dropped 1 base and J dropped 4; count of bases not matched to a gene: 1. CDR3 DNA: TGTGCCAGCAGCTTAGGACTAGCGGGTTACAATGAGCAGTTCTTC. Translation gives CASSLGLAGYNEQFF.

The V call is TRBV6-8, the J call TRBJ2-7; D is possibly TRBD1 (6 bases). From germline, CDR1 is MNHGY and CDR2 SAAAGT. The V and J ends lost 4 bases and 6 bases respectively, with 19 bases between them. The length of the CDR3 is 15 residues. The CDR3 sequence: CASSSQTLGGSEQYF. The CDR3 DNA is TGTGCCAGCAGTTCACAAACCTTAGGGGGAAGCGAGCAGTACTTC.

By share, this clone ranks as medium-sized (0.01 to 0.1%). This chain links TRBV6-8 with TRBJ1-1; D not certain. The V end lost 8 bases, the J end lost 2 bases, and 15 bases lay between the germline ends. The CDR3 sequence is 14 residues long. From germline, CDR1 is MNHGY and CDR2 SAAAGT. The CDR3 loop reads CASSPNEINTEAFF. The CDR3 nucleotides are TGTGCCAGCTCCCCGAACGAAATCAACACTGAAGCTTTCTTT.

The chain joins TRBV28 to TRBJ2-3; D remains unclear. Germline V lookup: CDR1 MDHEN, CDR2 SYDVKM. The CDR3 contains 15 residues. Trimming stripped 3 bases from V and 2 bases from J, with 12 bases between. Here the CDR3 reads CASSFRTPTTDTQYF. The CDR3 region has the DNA TGTGCCAGCAGTTTCCGTACTCCTACCACAGATACGCAGTATTTT.

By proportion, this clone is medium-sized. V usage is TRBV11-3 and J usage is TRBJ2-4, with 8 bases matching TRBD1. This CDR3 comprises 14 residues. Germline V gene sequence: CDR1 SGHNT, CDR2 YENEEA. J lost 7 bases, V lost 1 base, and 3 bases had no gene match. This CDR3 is CASSLGTGSNIQYF. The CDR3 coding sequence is TGTGCCAGCAGCTTAGGGACAGGGAGTAACATTCAGTACTTC.

CDR3 residues: CASSQDRGDYNEQFF. CDR3 nucleotides: TGCGCCAGCAGCCAAGATCGGGGCGACTACAATGAGCAGTTCTTC. The rearrangement links TRBV5-1 to TRBJ2-1, with D perhaps TRBD1 or TRBD2 (5 bases each). The CDR3 consists of 15 residues. The V gene's germline CDR1 is SGHRS and CDR2 YFSETQ. V dropped 4 bases and J dropped 3 bases, with 14 bases sitting between them.